This T cell receptor beta chain appears in the sequencing data of a study of T cells expressing NK-cell markers. At the level of the study: There were seven HCMV-seropositive donors and one seronegative donor among the eight sequenced.

The germline V gene has CDR1 MGHRA and CDR2 YSYEKL. The CDR3 has 18 residues. Researchers built TCR beta cDNA using 5'RACE template switching with UMIs. For each CDR3 protein, TCRdb gives one entry from its re-call of the 5' RACE reads, without DNA. The sample's table shows 300,000 to 500,000 distinct CDR3 sequences. The sequence derives from a woman between 50 and 59 years old in good health. This sequence joins TRBV4-1 and TRBJ2-5; TCRdb proposes TRBD1, but this gene call is untestable without DNA. The sequenced material came from blood T cells: a sorted CD56 or NKG2C T cell subset, CD4+ or CD8+ T cells, or bulk PBMC T cells (not recorded which). The CDR3 is CASSQDGVGTGAQETQYF.